One and the same sample provided the 7 T cell receptor beta chains below, sequenced in a study of T cell changes during pregnancy in multiple sclerosis (dated 2019 in TCRdb). The library was generated by the immunoSEQ multiplex PCR assay. The source is immuneACCESS, and TCRdb retained only in-frame sequences with V and J called. Part of the clones is not carried over; for the studies checked, unresolved V genes explain less than half of this, and the remainder is unexplained. The sample table lists fewer than 65,000 clones, 91% of them with a count of one. In total, the top ten clones hold about 9.4% of the sample. This specimen was CD8+ T cells from peripheral blood mononuclear cells, taken after pregnancy. All receptors come from a female donor with multiple sclerosis, enrolled in a pregnancy study.

This sequence joins TRBV27 and TRBJ1-5, with 7 nucleotides matching TRBD1. With V trimmed by 5 bases and J by 2 bases, 6 bases remained unmatched. This CDR3 spans 15 amino acids. Germline V gene data show CDR1 as MNHEY and CDR2 as SMNVEV (reference sequence). The CDR3 DNA follows: TGTGCCAGCAGTCTAGGGGGCTTGGGCAATCAGCCCCAGCATTTT. As protein: CASSLGGLGNQPQHF.

The chain uses TRBV13 and TRBJ1-2; TRBD1 matches 9 bases. The CDR3 contains 18 residues. The germline gives CDR1 PRHDT, CDR2 FYEKMQ (reference sequence). The V gene end was trimmed by 4 bases and the J gene end by 5 bases; junction bases not matched to a gene: 17. The CDR3 DNA sequence: TGTGCCAGCAGCTATGTCCCGGGACAGGGAACGGCGGAGTATGGCTACACCTTC. It is translated as CASSYVPGQGTAEYGYTF.

V gene TRBV7-9 combines with J gene TRBJ1-1; D possibly corresponds to TRBD1 (6 bases). V dropped 2 bases and J dropped 8 bases, with 15 bases sitting between them. The CDR3 spans 14 residues. Germline loops: CDR1 SEHNR, CDR2 FQNEAQ (reference sequence). The CDR3 is CASSLSLNRVEAFF. The CDR3 coding sequence is TGTGCCAGCAGCTTATCCCTAAACAGGGTGGAAGCTTTCTTT.

The chain recombines TRBV21-1 with TRBJ2-7; whether TRBD2, the table's D call, matches the DNA was not checked. TRBV21-1 is described as a pseudogene. The CDR3 is 15 amino acids. The CDR3 loop reads CASSFRGGQTYEQYF. DNA for the CDR3: TGTGCCAGCAGCTTCCGGGGGGGCCAAACCTACGAGCAGTACTTC.

The chain joins TRBV2 to TRBJ1-5; D not certain. This CDR3 has 14 residues. The V and J ends lost 3 bases and 2 bases respectively, with 8 bases between them. Germline values: CDR1 SNHLY, CDR2 FYNNEI. CDR3 residues: CASSEWQGNQPQHF. In DNA form, the CDR3 reads TGTGCCAGCAGTGAGTGGCAGGGCAATCAGCCCCAGCATTTT.

The chain has TRBV5-6 and TRBJ2-3; 10 bases are shared with TRBD2. Germline trimming cut 0 bases from V and 3 bases from J; bases unmatched to any gene: 4. Per germline, CDR1 SGHDT and CDR2 YYEEEE. CDR3 length: 16 amino acids. The CDR3 DNA reads as TGTGCCAGCAGCTTGGAGCTAGCGGGGGTTACAGATACGCAGTATTTT. This codes for CASSLELAGVTDTQYF.

CDR3 nucleotides: TGTGCCAGCAGTGACGAGGGATTAGGCACTGAAGCTTTCTTT. It codes for CASSDEGLGTEAFF. V and J are TRBV2 and TRBJ1-1; D is unclear. Germline-derived CDR1 and CDR2 are SNHLY and FYNNEI. The CDR3 contains 14 residues. V gave up 3 bases and J gave up 4 bases, with 12 bases separating them.